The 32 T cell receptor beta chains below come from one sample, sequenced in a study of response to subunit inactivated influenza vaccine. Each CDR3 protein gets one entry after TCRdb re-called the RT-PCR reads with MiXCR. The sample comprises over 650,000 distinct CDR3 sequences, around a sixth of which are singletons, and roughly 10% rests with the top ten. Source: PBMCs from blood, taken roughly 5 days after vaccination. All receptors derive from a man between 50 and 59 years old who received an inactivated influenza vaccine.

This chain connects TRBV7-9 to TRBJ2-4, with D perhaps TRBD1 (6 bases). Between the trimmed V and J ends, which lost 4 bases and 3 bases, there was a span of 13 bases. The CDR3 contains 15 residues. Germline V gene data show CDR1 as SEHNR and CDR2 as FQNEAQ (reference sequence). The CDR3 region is CASSYIGTFKNIQYF. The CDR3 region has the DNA TGTGCCAGCAGCTACATCGGGACATTCAAAAACATTCAGTACTTC.

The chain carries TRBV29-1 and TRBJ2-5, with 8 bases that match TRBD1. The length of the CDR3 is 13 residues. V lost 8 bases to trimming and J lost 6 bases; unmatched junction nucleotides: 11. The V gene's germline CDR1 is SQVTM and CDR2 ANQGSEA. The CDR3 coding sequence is TGCAGCTCCGACTCAGACAGGGGCAAGACCCAGTACTTC. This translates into CSSDSDRGKTQYF.

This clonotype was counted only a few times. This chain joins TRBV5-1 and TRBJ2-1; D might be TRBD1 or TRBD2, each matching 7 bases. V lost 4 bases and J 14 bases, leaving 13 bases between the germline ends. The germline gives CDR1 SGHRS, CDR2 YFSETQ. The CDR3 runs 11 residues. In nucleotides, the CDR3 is TGCGCCAGCAGCGGAGCGGGGACAGAGTTCTTC. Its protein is CASSGAGTEFF. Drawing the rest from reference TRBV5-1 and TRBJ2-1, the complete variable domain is KAGVTQTPRYLIKTRGQQVTLSCSPISGHRSVSWYQQTPGQGLQFLFEYFSETQRNKGNFPGRFSGRQFSNSRSEMNVSTLELGDSALYLCASSGAGTEFFGPGTRLTVL.

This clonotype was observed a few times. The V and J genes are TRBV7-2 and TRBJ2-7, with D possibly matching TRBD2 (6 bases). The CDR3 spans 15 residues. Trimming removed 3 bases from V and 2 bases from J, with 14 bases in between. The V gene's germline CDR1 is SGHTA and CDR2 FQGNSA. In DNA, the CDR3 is TGTGCCAGCAGCTTCAGGGTAGGAGGGGCCTACGAGCAGTACTTC. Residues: CASSFRVGGAYEQYF.

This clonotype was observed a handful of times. The CDR3 DNA reads TGTGCCAGCAGCTGGGGACAGACCTCCTACAATGAGCAGTTCTTC. Protein sequence: CASSWGQTSYNEQFF. The chain joins TRBV11-2 to TRBJ2-1; 7 bases agree with TRBD1. The trim removed 4 bases at V and 0 bases at J, leaving 3 bases unmatched. The CDR3 is made up of 15 amino acids. CDR1 and CDR2 (germline): SGHAT, FQNNGV.

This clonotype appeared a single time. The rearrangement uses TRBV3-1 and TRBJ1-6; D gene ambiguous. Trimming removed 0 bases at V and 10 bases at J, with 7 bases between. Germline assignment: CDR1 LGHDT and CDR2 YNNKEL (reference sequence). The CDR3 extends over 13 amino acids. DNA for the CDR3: TGTGCCAGCAGCCAAGAGACGAGATCACCCCTCCACTTT. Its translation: CASSQETRSPLHF.

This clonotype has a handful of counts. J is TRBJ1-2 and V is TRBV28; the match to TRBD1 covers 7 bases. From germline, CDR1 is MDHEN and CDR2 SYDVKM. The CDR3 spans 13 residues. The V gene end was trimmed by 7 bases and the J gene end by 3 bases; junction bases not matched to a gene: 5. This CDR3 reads CASKAGTDYGYTF. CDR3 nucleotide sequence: TGTGCCAGCAAAGCCGGGACAGACTATGGCTACACCTTC.

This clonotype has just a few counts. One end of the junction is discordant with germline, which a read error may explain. The CDR3 is CASSQGLASNTGELFF. CDR3 DNA sequence: TGCGCCAGCAGTCAAGGACTAGCGTCGAACACCGGGGAGCTGTTTTTT. This sequence joins TRBV4-3 and TRBJ2-2; 9 bases line up with TRBD2. Germline values: CDR1 LGHNA, CDR2 YSLEER. CDR3 length: 16 residues.

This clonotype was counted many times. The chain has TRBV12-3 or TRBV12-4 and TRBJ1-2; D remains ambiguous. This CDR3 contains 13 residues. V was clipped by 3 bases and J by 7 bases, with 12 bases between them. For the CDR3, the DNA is TGTGCCAGCAGTTTTCCCGGGGAGGTTGGCTACACCTTC. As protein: CASSFPGEVGYTF.

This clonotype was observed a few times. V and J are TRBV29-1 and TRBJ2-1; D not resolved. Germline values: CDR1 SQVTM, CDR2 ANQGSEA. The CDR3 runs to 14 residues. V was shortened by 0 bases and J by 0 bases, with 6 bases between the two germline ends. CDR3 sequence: CSVEDRSSYNEQFF. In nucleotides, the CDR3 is TGCAGCGTTGAAGACAGAAGCTCCTACAATGAGCAGTTCTTC.

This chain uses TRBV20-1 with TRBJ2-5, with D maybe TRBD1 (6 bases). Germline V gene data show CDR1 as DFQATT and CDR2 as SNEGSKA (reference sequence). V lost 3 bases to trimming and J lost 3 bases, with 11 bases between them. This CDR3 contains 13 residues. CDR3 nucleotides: TGCAGTGCTAGCAGGGGATCGGAAGAGACCCAGTACTTC. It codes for CSASRGSEETQYF.

The CDR3 region has the DNA TGTGCCAGCAGGATCCGGGGGGAGCAGTTCTTC. Its protein is CASRIRGEQFF. This rearrangement joins TRBV28 to TRBJ2-1; D might be TRBD2 (6 bases). The CDR3 is 11 residues long. The V gene's germline CDR1 is MDHEN and CDR2 SYDVKM. Deletions cut 6 bases from V and 10 bases from J, with 10 bases between.

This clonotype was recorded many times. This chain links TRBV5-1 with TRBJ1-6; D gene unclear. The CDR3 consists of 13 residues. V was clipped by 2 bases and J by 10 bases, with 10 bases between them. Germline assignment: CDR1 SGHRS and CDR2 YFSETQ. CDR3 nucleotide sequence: TGCGCCAGCAGCTTTTGGACGGACTCACCCCTCCACTTT. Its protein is CASSFWTDSPLHF.

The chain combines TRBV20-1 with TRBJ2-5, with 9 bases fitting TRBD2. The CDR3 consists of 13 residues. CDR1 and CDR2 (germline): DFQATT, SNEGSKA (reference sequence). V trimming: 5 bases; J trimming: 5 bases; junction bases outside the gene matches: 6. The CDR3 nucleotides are TGCAGTGCTGGACTAGCGTGGAGGGAGACCCAGTACTTC. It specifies CSAGLAWRETQYF.

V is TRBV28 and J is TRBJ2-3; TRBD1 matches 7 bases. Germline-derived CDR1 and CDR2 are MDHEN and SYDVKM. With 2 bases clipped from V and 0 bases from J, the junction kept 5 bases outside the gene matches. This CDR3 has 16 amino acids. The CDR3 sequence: CASSLVGTVSTDTQYF. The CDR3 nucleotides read TGTGCCAGCAGTTTAGTCGGGACAGTTAGCACAGATACGCAGTATTTT. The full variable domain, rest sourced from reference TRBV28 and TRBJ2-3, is DVKVTQSSRYLVKRTGEKVFLECVQDMDHENMFWYRQDPGLGLRLIYFSYDVKMKEKGDIPEGYSVSREKKERFSLILESASTNQTSMYLCASSLVGTVSTDTQYFGPGTRLTVL.

In DNA, the CDR3 is TGTGCCAGCAGCCCGAGAGGACTAGCGGGAGCGTACAATGAGCAGTTCTTC. Encoded protein: CASSPRGLAGAYNEQFF. The rearrangement links TRBV7-9 to TRBJ2-1; 13 bases map to TRBD2. CDR3 length equals 17 residues. The germline V gene has CDR1 SEHNR and CDR2 FQNEAQ (reference sequence). Trimming at V came to 5 bases and at J to 4 bases, leaving 8 bases not matched to a gene.

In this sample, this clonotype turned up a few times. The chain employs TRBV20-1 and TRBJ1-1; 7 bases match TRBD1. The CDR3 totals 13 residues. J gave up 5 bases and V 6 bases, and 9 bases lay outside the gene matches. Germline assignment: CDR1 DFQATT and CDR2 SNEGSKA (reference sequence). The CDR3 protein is CSARDRGATEAFF. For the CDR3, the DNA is TGCAGTGCCCGGGACAGAGGTGCGACTGAAGCTTTCTTT.

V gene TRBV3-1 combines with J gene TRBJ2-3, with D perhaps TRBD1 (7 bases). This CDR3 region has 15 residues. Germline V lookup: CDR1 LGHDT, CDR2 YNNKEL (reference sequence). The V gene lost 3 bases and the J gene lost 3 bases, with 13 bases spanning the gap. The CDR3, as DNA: TGTGCCAGCAGCCAGGCCAGGGGGGCAACAGATACGCAGTATTTT. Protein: CASSQARGATDTQYF.

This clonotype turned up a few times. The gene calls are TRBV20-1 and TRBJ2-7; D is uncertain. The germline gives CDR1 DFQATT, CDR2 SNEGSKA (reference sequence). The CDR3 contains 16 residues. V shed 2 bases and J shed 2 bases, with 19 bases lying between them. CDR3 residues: CSARILADWQAYEQYF. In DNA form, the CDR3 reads TGCAGTGCTAGAATATTAGCAGATTGGCAGGCCTACGAGCAGTACTTC.

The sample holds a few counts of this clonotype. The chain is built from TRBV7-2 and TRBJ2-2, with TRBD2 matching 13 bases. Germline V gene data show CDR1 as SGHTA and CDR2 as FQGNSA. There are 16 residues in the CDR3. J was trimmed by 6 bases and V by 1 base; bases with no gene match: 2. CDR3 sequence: CASSLDTSGGAGELFF. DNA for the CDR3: TGTGCCAGCAGCTTAGACACTAGCGGGGGGGCCGGGGAGCTGTTTTTT.

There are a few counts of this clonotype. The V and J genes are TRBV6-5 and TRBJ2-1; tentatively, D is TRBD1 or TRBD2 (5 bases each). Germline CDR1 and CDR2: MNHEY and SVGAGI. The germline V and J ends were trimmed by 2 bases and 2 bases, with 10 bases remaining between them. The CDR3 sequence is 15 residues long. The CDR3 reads CASSYGAGPYNEQFF. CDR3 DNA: TGTGCCAGCAGTTACGGGGCGGGCCCCTACAATGAGCAGTTCTTC.

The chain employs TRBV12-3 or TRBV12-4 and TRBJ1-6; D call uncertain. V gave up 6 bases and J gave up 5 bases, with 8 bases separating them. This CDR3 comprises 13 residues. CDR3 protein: CASRVEDNSPLHF. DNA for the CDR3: TGTGCCAGCAGAGTGGAAGATAATTCACCCCTCCACTTT.

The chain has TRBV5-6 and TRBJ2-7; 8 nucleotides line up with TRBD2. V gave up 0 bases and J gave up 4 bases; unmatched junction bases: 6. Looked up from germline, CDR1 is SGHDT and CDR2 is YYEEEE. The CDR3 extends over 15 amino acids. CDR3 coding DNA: TGTGCCAGCAGCTTGGGTTACGGGAGGGATTACGAGCAGTACTTC. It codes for CASSLGYGRDYEQYF.

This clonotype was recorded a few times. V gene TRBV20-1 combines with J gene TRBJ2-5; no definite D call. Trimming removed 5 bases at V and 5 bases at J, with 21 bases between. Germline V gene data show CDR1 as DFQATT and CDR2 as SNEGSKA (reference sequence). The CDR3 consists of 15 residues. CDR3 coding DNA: TGCAGTGCTCCTCCGACGGACCTGGTTAGGGAGACCCAGTACTTC. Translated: CSAPPTDLVRETQYF.

The CDR3 coding sequence is TGTGCCAGCAGTTACGATCGGACAGGTACCTACGAGCAGTACTTC. Encoded protein: CASSYDRTGTYEQYF. J is TRBJ2-7 and V is TRBV6-5; 7 nucleotides agree with TRBD1. The V and J ends lost 2 bases and 2 bases, in that order; junction bases with no gene match: 6. The CDR3 runs 15 residues. The V gene's germline CDR1 is MNHEY and CDR2 SVGAGI.

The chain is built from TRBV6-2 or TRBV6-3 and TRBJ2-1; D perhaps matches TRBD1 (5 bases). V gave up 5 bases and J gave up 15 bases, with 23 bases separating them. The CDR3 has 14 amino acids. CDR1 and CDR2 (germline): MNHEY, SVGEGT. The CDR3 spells CASSPGSLLSLGFF. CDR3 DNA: TGTGCCAGCAGTCCAGGGTCCCTCTTGTCTCTTGGGTTCTTC.

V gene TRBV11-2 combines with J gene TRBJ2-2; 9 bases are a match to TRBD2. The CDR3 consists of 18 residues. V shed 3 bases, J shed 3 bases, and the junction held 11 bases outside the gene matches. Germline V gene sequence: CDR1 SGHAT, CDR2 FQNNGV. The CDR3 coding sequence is TGTGCCAGCAGCTTTGATATAGGTCTAGCGGGATACACCGGGGAGCTGTTTTTT. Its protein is CASSFDIGLAGYTGELFF.

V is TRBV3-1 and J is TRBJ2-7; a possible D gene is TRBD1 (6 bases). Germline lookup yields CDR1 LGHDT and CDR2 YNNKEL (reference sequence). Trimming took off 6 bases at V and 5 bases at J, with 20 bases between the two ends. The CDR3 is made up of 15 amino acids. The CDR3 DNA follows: TGTGCCAGCAGTTTTCCGGGACATAGGGTCCACGAGCAGTACTTC. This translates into CASSFPGHRVHEQYF.

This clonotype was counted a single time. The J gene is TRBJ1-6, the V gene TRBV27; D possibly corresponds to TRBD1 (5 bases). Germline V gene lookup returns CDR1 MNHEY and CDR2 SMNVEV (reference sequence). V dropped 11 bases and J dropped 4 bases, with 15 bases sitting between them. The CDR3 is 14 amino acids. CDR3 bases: TGTGCCTCCAGGGCTGCACCGTATAATTCACCCCTCCACTTT. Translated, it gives CASRAAPYNSPLHF.

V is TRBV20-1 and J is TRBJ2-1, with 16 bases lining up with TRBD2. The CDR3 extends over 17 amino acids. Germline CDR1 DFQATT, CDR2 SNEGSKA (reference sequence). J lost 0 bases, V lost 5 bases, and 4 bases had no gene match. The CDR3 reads CSALGTSGGASYNEQFF. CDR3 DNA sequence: TGCAGTGCTCTGGGGACTAGCGGGGGGGCCTCCTACAATGAGCAGTTCTTC.

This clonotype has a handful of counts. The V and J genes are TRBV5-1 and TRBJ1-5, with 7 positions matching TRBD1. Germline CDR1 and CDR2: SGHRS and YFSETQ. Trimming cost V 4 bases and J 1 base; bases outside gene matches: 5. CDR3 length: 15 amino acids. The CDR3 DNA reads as TGCGCCAGCAGCCCAGCGGGACAGAGCAATCAGCCCCAGCATTTT. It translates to CASSPAGQSNQPQHF.

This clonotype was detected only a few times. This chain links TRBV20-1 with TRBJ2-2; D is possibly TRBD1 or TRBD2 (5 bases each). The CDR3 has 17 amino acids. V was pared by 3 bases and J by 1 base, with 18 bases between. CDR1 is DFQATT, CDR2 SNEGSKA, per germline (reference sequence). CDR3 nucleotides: TGCAGTGCTAGCCTTGTACGCGCAGGGAGGAACACCGGGGAGCTGTTTTTT. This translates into CSASLVRAGRNTGELFF.